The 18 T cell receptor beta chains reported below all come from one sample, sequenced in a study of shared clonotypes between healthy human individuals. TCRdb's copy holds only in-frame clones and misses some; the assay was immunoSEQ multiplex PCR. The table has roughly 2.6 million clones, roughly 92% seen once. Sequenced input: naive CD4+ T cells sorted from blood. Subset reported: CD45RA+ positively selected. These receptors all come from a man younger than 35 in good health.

The CDR3 DNA is TGTGCCAGTACCACGGGACTCCCGAGTATGTATTTT. It yields the protein CASTTGLPSMYF. The chain has TRBV19 and TRBJ2-3; the D gene is possibly TRBD2 (6 bases). CDR3 length equals 12 residues. V was clipped by 7 bases and J by 14 bases, with 19 bases between them. CDR1 and CDR2 (germline): LNHDA, SQIVND (reference sequence). The full variable domain, its missing parts supplied by reference TRBV19 and TRBJ2-3, is DGGITQSPKYLFRKEGQNVTLSCEQNLNHDAMYWYRQDPGQGLRLIYYSQIVNDFQKGDIAEGYSVSREKKESFPLTVTSAQKNPTAFYLCASTTGLPSMYFGPGTRLTVL.

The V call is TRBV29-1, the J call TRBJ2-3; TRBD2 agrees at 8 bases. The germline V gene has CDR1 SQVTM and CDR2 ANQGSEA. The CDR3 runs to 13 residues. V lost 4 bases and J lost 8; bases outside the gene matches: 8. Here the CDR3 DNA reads TGCAGCGTTGGGCGTAGCGGGGAGTCTACGCAGTATTTT. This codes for CSVGRSGESTQYF.

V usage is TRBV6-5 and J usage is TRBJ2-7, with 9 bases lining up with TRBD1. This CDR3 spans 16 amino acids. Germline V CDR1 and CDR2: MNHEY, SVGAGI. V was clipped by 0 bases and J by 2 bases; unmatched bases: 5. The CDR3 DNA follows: TGTGCCAGCAGTTACTCGTCACGGACAGGGGCCTACGAGCAGTACTTC. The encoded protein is CASSYSSRTGAYEQYF.

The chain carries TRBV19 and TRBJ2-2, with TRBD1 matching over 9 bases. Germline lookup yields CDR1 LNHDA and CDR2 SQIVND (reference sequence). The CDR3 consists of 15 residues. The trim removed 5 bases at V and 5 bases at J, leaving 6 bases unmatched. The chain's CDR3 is CASSSLGQGTGELFF. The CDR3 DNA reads TGTGCCAGTAGTTCCCTGGGACAGGGAACCGGGGAGCTGTTTTTT.

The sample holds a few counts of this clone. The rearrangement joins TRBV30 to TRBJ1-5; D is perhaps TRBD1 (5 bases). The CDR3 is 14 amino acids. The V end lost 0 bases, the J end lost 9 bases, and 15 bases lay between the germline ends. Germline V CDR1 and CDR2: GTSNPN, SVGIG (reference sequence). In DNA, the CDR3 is TGTGCCTGGAGTGTAGGGCAGGGTGAAGGGCCCCAGCATTTT. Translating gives CAWSVGQGEGPQHF. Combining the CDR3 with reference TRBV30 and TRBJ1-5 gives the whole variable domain SQTIHQWPATLVQPVGSPLSLECTVEGTSNPNLYWYRQAAGRGLQLLFYSVGIGQISSEVPQNLSASRPQDRQFILSSKKLLLSDSGFYLCAWSVGQGEGPQHFGDGTRLSIL.

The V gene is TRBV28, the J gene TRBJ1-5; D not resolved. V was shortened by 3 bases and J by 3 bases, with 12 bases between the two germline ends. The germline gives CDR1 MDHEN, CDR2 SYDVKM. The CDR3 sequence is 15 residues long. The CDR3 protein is CASSLSVMTNQPQHF. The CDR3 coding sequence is TGTGCCAGCAGTTTGAGTGTCATGACCAATCAGCCCCAGCATTTT. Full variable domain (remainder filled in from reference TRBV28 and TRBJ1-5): DVKVTQSSRYLVKRTGEKVFLECVQDMDHENMFWYRQDPGLGLRLIYFSYDVKMKEKGDIPEGYSVSREKKERFSLILESASTNQTSMYLCASSLSVMTNQPQHFGDGTRLSIL.

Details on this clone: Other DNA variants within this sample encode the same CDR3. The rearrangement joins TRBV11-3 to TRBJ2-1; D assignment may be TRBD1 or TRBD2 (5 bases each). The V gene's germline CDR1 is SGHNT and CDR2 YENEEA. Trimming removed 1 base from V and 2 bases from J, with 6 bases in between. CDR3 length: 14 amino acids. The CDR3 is CASSLGGTYNEQFF. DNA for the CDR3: TGTGCCAGCAGCTTAGGGGGGACCTACAATGAGCAGTTCTTC.

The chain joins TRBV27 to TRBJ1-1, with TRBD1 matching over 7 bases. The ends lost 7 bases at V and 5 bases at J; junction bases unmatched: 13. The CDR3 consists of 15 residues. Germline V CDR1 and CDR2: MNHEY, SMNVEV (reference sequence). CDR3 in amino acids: CASNPFKGAWTEAFF. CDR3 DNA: TGTGCCAGCAACCCTTTTAAGGGGGCATGGACTGAAGCTTTCTTT.

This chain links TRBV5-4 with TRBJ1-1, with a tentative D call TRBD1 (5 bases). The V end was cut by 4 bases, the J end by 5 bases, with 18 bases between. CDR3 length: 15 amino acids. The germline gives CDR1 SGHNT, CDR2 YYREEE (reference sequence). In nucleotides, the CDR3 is TGTGCCAGCAGCCCCGGCGGCGGGGCTGGGACTGAAGCTTTCTTT. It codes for CASSPGGGAGTEAFF. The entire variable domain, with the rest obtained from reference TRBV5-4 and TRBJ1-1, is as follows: ETGVTQSPTHLIKTRGQQVTLRCSSQSGHNTVSWYQQALGQGPQFIFQYYREEENGRGNFPPRFSGLQFPNYSSELNVNALELDDSALYLCASSPGGGAGTEAFFGQGTRLTVV.

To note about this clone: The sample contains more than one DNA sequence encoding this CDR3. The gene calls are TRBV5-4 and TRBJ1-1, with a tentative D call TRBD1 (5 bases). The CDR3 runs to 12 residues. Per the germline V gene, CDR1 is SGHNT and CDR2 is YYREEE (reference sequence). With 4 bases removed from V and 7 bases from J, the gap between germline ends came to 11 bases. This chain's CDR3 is CASSLVGGEAFF. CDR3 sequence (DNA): TGTGCCAGCAGCCTGGTCGGGGGTGAAGCTTTCTTT.

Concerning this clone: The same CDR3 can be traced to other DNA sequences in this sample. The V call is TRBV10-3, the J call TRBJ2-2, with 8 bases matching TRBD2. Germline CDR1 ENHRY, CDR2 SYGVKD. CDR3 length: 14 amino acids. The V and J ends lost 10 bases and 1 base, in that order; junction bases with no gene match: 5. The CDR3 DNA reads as TGTGCCACCACTAGCGGACTGAACACCGGGGAGCTGTTTTTT. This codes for CATTSGLNTGELFF.

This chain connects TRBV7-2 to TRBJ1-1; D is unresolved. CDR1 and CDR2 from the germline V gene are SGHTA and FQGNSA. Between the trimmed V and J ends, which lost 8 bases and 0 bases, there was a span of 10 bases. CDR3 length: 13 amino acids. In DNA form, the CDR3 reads TGTGCCAGCTCCAACCGAATGAACACTGAAGCTTTCTTT. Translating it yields CASSNRMNTEAFF.

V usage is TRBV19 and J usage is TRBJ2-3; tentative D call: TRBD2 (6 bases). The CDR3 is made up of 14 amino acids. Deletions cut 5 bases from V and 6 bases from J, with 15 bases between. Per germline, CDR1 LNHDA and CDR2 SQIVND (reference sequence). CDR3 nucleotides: TGTGCCAGTAGTTTTAGCGGACCTTCCGATACGCAGTATTTT. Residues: CASSFSGPSDTQYF.

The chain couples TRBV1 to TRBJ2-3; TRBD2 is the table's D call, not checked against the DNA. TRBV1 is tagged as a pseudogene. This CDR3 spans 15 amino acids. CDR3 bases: TGCACCAGCAGCACGATCGCCCCCTACACAGATACGCAGTATTTT. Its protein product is CTSSTIAPYTDTQYF.

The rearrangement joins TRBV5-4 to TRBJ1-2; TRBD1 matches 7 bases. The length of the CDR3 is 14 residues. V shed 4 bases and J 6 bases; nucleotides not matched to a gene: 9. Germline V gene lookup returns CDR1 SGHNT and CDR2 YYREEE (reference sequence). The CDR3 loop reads CASSHAGTENGYTF. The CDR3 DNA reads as TGTGCCAGCAGCCATGCCGGGACAGAGAATGGCTACACCTTC.

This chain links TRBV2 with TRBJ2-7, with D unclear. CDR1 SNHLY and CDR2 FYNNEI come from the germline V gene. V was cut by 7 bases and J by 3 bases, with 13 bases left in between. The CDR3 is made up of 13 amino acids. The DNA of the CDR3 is TGTGCCAGCAAGAGGCACAGTATCTACGAGCAGTACTTC. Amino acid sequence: CASKRHSIYEQYF.

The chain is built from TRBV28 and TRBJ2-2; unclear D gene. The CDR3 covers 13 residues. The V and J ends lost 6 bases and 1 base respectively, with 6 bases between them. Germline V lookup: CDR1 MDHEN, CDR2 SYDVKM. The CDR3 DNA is TGTGCCAGCAGCCTCGGGAACACCGGGGAGCTGTTTTTT. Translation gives CASSLGNTGELFF.

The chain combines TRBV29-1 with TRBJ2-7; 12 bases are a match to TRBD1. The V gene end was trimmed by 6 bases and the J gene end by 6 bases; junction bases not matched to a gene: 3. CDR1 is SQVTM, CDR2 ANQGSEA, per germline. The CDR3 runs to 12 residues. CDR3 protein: CSVGTGGSEQYF. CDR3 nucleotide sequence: TGCAGCGTAGGGACAGGGGGCTCCGAGCAGTACTTC.